This T cell receptor beta chain was observed in a study of blood T cell repertoires in COVID-19. Across the study: The analysed material was cDNA or gDNA that came from T cells, B-cell-depleted T cells, or PBMCs.

In the authors' workflow: Nucleated cell counts were estimated from reference gene primer amplification. Profiling relied on immunoSEQ multiplex PCR, and the TCRdb table lists in-frame clones only, not all of them. V and J calls and clone size are copied from that table; D and trimming were computed from the DNA. The table includes roughly 67,000 clones, roughly nine tenths detected once. Trimming cost V 4 bases and J 0 bases; bases outside gene matches: 6. CDR1 and CDR2 (germline): MNHEY, SMNVEV (reference sequence). CDR3 length equals 15 residues. The material sequenced was peripheral blood. J is TRBJ2-7 and V is TRBV27, with TRBD2 identical over 7 bases. This sequence was found in a man aged 45-60 years with active COVID-19. The CDR3 region has the DNA TGTGCCAGCAGTTCCAAAGGACTAGGCTCCTACGAGCAGTACTTC. Amino acid sequence: CASSSKGLGSYEQYF.